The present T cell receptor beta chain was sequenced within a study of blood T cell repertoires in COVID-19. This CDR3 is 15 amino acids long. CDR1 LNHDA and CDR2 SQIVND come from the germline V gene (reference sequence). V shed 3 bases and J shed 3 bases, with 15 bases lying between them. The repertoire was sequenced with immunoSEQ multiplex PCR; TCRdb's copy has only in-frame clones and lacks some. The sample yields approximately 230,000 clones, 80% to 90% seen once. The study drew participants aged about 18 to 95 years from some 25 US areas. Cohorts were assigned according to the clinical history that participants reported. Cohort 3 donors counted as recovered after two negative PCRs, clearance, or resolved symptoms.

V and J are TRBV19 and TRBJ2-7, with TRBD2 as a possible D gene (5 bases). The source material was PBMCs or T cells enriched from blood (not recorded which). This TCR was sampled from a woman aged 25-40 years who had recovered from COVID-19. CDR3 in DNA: TGTGCCAGTAGTATTGCGGGTTTACAGTTCTACGAGCAGTACTTC. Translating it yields CASSIAGLQFYEQYF.